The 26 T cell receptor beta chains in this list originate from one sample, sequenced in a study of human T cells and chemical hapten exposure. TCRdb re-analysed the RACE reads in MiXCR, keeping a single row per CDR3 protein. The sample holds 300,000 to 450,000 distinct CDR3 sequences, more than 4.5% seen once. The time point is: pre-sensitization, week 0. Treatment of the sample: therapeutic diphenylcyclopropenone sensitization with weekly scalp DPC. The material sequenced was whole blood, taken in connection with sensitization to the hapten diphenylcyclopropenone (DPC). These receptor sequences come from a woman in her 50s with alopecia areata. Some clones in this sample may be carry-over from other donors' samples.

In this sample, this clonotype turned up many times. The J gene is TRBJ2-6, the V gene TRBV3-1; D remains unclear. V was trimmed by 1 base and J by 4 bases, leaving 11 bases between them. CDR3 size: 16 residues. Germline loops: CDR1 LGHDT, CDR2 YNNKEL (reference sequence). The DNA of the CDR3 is TGTGCCAGCAGCCAAGGCCGGGCCCAGGGGGCCAACGTCCTGACTTTC. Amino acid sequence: CASSQGRAQGANVLTF.

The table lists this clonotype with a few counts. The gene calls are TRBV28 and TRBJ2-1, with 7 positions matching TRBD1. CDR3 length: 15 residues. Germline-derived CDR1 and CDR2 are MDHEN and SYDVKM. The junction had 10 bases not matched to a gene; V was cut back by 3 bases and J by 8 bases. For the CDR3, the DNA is TGTGCCAGCAGTTTTCCCGGGACAGTCGCCGATGAGCAGTTCTTC. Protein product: CASSFPGTVADEQFF.

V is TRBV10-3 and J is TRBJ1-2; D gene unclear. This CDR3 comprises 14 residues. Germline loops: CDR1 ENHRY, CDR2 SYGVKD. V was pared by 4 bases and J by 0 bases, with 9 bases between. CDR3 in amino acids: CAISGLSANYGYTF. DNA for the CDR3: TGTGCCATCAGTGGCCTCTCAGCTAACTATGGCTACACCTTC.

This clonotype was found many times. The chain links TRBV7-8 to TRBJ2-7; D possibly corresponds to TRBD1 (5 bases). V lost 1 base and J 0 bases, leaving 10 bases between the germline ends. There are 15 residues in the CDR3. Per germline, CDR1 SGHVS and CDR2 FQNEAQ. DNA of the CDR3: TGTGCCAGCAGCTTAGGCAGGGCCAACTCCTACGAGCAGTACTTC. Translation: CASSLGRANSYEQYF. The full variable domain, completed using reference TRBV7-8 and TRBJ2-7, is GAGVSQSPRYKVAKRGQDVALRCDPISGHVSLFWYQQALGQGPEFLTYFQNEAQLDKSGLPSDRFFAERPEGSVSTLKIQRTQQEDSAVYLCASSLGRANSYEQYFGPGTRLTVT.

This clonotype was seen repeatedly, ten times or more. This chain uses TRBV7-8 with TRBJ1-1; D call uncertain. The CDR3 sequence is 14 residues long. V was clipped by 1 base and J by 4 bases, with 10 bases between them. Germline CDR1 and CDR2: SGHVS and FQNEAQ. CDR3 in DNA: TGTGCCAGCAGCTTAGGTGGACGGAGCACTGAAGCTTTCTTT. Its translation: CASSLGGRSTEAFF.

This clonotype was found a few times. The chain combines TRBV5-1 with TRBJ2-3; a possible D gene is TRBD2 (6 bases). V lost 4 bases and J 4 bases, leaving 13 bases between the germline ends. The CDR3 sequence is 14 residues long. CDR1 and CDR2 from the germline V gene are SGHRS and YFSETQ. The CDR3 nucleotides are TGCGCCAGCAGCCCCACAACGGGGGCAGATACGCAGTATTTT. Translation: CASSPTTGADTQYF.

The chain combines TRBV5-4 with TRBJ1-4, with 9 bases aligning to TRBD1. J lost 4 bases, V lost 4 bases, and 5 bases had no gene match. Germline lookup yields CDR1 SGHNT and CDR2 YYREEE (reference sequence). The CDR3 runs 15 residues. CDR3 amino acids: CASSRRDRVNEKLFF. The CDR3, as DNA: TGTGCCAGCAGCCGAAGGGACAGGGTTAATGAAAAACTGTTTTTT.

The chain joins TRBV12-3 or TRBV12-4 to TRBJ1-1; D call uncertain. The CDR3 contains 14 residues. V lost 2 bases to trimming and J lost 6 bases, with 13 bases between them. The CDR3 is CASSLYGDGSEAFF. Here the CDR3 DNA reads TGTGCCAGCAGTTTATATGGAGACGGCTCTGAAGCTTTCTTT.

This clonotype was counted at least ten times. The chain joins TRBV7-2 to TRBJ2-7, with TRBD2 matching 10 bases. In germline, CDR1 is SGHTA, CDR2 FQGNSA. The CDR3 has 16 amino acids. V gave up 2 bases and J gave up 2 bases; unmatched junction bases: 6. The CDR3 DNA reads TGTGCCAGCAGCTTAACTAGCGGGGACTCCACCTACGAGCAGTACTTC. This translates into CASSLTSGDSTYEQYF.

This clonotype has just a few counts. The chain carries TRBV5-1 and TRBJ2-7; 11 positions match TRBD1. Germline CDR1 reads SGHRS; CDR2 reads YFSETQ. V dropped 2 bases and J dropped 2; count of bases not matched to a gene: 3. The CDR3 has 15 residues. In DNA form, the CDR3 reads TGCGCCAGCAGCTTCGGGACAGGGGGACCCTACGAGCAGTACTTC. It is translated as CASSFGTGGPYEQYF. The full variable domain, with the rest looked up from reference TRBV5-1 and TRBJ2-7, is KAGVTQTPRYLIKTRGQQVTLSCSPISGHRSVSWYQQTPGQGLQFLFEYFSETQRNKGNFPGRFSGRQFSNSRSEMNVSTLELGDSALYLCASSFGTGGPYEQYFGPGTRLTVT.

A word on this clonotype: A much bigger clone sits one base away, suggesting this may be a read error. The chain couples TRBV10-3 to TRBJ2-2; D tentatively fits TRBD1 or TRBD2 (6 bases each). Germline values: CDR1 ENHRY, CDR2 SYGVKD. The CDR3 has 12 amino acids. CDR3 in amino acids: CAISQAEGELSF. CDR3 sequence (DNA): TGTGCCATCAGTCAGGCGGAGGGGGAGCTGTCTTTT.

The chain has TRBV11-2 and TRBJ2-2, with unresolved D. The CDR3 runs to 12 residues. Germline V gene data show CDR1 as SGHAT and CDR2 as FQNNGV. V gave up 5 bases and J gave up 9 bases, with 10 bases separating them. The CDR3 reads CASSNLRRELFF. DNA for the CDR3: TGTGCCAGCAGCAATCTACGGAGGGAGCTGTTTTTT.

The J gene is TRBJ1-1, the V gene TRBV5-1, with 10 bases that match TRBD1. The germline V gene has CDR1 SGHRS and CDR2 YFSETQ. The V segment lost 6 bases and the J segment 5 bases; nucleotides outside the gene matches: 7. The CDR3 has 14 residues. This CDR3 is CASNRDRGGTEAFF. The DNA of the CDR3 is TGCGCCAGCAACCGGGACAGGGGAGGGACTGAAGCTTTCTTT.

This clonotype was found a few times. The CDR3 bases are TGTGCCTCAGGGATCTCCTACGAGCAGTACTTC. This sequence encodes CASGISYEQYF. The chain carries TRBV12-3 or TRBV12-4 and TRBJ2-7; perhaps TRBD1 as D (5 bases). The CDR3 covers 11 residues. Trimming took off 11 bases at V and 0 bases at J, with 8 bases between the two ends.

CDR3 in DNA: TGTGCCAGCAGTTCAGGACAGGGTTCCAAAAACATTCAGTACTTC. Residues: CASSSGQGSKNIQYF. J is TRBJ2-4 and V is TRBV28; 8 positions agree with TRBD1. The CDR3 sequence is 15 residues long. V shed 4 bases and J 2 bases; nucleotides not matched to a gene: 4. From germline, CDR1 is MDHEN and CDR2 SYDVKM.

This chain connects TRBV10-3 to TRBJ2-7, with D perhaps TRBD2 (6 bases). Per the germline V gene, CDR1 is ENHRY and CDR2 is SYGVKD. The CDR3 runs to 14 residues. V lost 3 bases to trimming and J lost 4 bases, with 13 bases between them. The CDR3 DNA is TGTGCCATCAGTGAATCCGCGGGACCTTACGAGCAGTACTTC. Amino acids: CAISESAGPYEQYF.

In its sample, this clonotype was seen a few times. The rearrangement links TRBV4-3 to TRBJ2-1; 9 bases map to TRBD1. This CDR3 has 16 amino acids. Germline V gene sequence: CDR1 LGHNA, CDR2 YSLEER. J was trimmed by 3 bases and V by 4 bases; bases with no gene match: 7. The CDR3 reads CASSLSDRGFYNEQFF. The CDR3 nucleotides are TGCGCCAGCAGCCTTTCGGACAGGGGATTCTACAATGAGCAGTTCTTC.

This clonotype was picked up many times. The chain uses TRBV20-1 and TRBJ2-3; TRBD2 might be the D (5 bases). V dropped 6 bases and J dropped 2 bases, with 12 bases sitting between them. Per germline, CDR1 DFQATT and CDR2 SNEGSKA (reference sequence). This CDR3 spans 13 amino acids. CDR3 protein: CSALDSHTDTQYF. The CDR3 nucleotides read TGCAGTGCCTTGGACTCCCACACAGATACGCAGTATTTT.

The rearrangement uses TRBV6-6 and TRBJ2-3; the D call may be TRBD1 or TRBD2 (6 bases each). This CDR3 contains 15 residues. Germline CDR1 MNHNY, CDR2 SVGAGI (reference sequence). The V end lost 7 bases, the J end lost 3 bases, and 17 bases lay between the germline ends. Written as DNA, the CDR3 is TGTGCCAGCACCAAAGGGGGGCGAGTAACAGATACGCAGTATTTT. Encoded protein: CASTKGGRVTDTQYF.

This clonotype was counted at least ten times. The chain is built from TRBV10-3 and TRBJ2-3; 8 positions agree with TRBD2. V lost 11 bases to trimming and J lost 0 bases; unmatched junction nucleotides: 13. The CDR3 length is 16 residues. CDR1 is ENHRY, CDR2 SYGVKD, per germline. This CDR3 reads CASSLGGGVSTDTQYF. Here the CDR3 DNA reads TGTGCCTCCTCCCTCGGGGGGGGAGTGAGCACAGATACGCAGTATTTT.

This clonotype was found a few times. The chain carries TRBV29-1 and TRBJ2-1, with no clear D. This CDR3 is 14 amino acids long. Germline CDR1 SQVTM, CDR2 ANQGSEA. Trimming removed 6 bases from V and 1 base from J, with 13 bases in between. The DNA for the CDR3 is TGCAGCGTGCCTTGGACGGATTCCTACAATGAGCAGTTCTTC. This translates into CSVPWTDSYNEQFF.

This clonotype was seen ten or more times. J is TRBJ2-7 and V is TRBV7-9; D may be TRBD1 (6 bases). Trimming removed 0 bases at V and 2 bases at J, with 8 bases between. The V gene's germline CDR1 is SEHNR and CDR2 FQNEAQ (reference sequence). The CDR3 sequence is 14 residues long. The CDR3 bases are TGTGCCAGCAGCTTAGCGGGGGCGACCTACGAGCAGTACTTC. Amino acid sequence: CASSLAGATYEQYF.

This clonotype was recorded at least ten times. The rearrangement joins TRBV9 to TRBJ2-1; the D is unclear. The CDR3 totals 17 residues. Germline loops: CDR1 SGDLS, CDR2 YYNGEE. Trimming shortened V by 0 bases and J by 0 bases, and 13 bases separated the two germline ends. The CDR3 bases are TGTGCCAGCAGCGTAGAAAGCATCCTTAGCTCCTACAATGAGCAGTTCTTC. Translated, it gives CASSVESILSSYNEQFF.

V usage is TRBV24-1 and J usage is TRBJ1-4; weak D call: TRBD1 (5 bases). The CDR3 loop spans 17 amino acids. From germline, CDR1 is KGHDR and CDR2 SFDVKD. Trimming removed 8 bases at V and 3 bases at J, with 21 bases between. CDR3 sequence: CATTLSRDHPSNEKLFF. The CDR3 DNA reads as TGTGCCACCACCCTGTCCCGGGACCACCCATCTAATGAAAAACTGTTTTTT.

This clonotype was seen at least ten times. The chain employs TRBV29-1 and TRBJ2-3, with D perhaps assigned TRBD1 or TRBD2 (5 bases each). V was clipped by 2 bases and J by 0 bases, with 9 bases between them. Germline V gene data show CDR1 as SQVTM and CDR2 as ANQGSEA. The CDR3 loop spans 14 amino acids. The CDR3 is CSVERGASTDTQYF. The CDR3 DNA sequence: TGCAGCGTTGAACGAGGGGCTAGCACAGATACGCAGTATTTT.

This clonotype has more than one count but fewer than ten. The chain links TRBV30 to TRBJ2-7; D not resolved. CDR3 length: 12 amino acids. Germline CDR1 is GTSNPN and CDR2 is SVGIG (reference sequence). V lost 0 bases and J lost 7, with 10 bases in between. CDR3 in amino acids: CAWSVELGEQYF. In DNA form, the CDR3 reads TGTGCCTGGAGTGTCGAGTTGGGTGAGCAGTACTTC. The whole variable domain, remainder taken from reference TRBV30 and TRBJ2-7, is SQTIHQWPATLVQPVGSPLSLECTVEGTSNPNLYWYRQAAGRGLQLLFYSVGIGQISSEVPQNLSASRPQDRQFILSSKKLLLSDSGFYLCAWSVELGEQYFGPGTRLTVT.